This record looks at one T cell receptor beta chain sequence and its context. CD4 T cells were positively selected, then CD8 T cells from the CD4-negative fraction. Cells stained for CD3, CD4, CD8, CD45RA and CD27 were sorted into four subsets. Germline V gene sequence: CDR1 SGDLS, CDR2 YYNGEE. The CDR3 covers 16 residues. V was clipped by 3 bases and J by 6 bases; unmatched bases: 9. This record belongs to a study of naive and memory T cell subsets. The beta constant-region primer was an equimolar mix of two oligonucleotides covering TRBC1 and TRBC2. Ligated cDNA was amplified by four rounds of PCR with nested alpha and beta constant-region primers and SP2. Ligation attached a single-stranded oligonucleotide with a 12-nucleotide UMI and the SP2 primer to the cDNA 3' end. Each CDR3 protein is one row after TCRdb ran MiXCR on the UMI-ligation and nested PCR reads. This sample yields 120,000 or so distinct CDR3 sequences, of which around 35% are seen a single time; more than 0.8% belongs to the top ten.

V usage is TRBV9 and J usage is TRBJ2-1, with 10 bases aligning to TRBD2. The sequenced sample was central memory CD4+ T cells from blood. The sequence came from a human donor in good health. This CDR3 reads CASSGGLAGDTNEQFF. CDR3 nucleotide sequence: TGTGCCAGCAGCGGGGGGCTAGCGGGAGATACCAATGAGCAGTTCTTC.